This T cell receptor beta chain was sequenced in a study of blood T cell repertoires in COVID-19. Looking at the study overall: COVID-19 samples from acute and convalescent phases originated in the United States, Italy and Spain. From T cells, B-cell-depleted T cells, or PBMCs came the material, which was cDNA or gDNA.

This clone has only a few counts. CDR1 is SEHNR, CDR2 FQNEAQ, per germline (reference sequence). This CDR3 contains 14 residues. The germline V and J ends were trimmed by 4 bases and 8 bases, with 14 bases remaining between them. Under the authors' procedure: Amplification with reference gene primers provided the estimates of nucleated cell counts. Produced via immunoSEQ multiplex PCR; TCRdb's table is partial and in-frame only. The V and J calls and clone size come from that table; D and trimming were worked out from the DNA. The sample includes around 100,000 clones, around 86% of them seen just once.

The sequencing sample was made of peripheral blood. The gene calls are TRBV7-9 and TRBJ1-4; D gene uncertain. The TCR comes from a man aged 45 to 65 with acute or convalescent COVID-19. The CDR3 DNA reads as TGTGCCAGCAGCTATATCTCTTCCCCGGAAAAACTGTTTTTT. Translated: CASSYISSPEKLFF.